This T cell receptor beta chain originates from a study of cytomegalovirus exposure and HLA in healthy donors. Overall study context: Earlier work reported 117 million unique TCR beta sequences from 180 million or so T cells. Genotyping of some 390 donors showed that 80% to 85% belonged to the Caucasian-associated ancestry cluster. Study results and caveats: Follow-up analysis later connected one missense variant in DCLRE1C with trimming of TCR beta V- and J-genes. In a later analysis, compared with equally common non-associated chains, HLA-associated beta chains were more expanded.

PCR amplification relied on 60 Vbeta primers (plus 13 Jbeta primers). TCRdb keeps only in-frame clones here, not all; method: immunoSEQ multiplex PCR. Of approximately 100,000 clones listed, 71% are singletons. This CDR3 is built from 15 residues. The ends were cut back, 0 bases at V and 5 bases at J, with 14 bases in the middle. The V gene's germline CDR1 is SGDLS and CDR2 YYNGEE. About this clone itself: No antigen is known for it.

The sample comprised PBMCs. This chain links TRBV9 with TRBJ2-5; the D gene is possibly TRBD1 (7 bases). The source of this sequence is a female donor in good health and CMV-seronegative. The CDR3 DNA sequence: TGTGCCAGCAGCGTAGGGGGAGGACAGGAGGAGACCCAGTACTTC. This codes for CASSVGGGQEETQYF.